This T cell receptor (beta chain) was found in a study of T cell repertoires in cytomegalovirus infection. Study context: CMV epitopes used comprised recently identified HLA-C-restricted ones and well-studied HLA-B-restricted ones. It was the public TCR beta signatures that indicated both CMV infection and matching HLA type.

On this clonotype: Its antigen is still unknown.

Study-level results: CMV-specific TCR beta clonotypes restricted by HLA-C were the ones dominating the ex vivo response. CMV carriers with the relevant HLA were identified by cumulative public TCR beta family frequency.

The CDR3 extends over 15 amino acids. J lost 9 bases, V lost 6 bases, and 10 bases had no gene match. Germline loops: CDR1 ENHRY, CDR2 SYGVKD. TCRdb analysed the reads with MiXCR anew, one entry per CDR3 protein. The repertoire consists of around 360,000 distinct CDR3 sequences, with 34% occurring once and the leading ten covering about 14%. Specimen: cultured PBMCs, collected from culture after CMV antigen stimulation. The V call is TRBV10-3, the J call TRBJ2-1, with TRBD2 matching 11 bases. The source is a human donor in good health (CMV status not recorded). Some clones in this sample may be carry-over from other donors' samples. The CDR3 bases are TGTGCCATCAGGAAGACTAGCGGGAACATCGTTGAGCAGTTCTTC. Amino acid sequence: CAIRKTSGNIVEQFF.